The sequence of this T cell receptor beta chain was determined in a study of monozygotic twins with inflammatory bowel disease. TCRdb re-called the 5' RACE reads and catalogs CDR3 proteins one per entry, DNA excluded. The sample has hundreds of thousands of distinct CDR3 sequences. The germline CDR1 and CDR2 sequences are LGHDT and YNNKEL (reference sequence). The CDR3 extends over 16 amino acids. The sequence was obtained from a human donor with ulcerative colitis or Crohn's disease, or a healthy co-twin of an affected twin (not recorded which). The sample consisted of blood. The chain combines TRBV3-1 with TRBJ2-1; TCRdb's D call, TRBD2, is unchecked because there is no DNA. CDR3 residues: CASSQVSSGGGNEQFF.